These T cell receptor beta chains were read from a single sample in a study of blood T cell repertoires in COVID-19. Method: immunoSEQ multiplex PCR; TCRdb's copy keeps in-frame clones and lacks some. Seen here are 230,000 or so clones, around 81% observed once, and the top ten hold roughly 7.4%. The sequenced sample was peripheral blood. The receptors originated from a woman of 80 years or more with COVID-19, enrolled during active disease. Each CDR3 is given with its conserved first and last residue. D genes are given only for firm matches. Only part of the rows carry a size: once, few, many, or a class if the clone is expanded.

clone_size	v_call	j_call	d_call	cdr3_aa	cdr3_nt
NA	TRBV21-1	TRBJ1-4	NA	CASSKRRGEDNEKLFF	TGTGCCAGCAGCAAAAGGAGGGGAGAAGATAATGAAAAACTGTTTTTT
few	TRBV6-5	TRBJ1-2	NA	CASSPRKGETYGYTF	TGTGCCAGCAGTCCCCGGAAAGGGGAAACCTATGGCTACACCTTC
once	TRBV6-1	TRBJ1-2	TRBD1	CASSDPGGTIIYGYTF	TGTGCCAGCAGTGACCCAGGGGGGACGATTATCTATGGCTACACCTTC
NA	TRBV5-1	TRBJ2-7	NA	CASSGGGGAHEQYF	TGCGCCAGCAGCGGGGGGGGCGGGGCCCACGAGCAGTACTTC
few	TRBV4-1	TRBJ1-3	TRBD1	CASSQAASGQGGLSGNTIYF	TGCGCCAGCAGCCAGGCTGCCTCGGGACAGGGTGGTCTCTCTGGAAACACCATATATTTT
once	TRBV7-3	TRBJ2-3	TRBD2	CASSQTGTRPDTQYF	TGTGCCAGCAGCCAAACCGGGACTAGGCCCGATACGCAGTATTTT
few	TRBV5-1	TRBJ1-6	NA	CASSWSGNNSPLHF	TGCGCCAGCAGCTGGTCAGGGAATAATTCACCCCTCCACTTT
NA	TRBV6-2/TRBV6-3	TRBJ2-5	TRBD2	CASSGRGGSQETQYF	TGTGCCAGCAGTGGGCGCGGGGGATCTCAAGAGACCCAGTACTTC
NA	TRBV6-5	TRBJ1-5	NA	CASRPAGKNNQPQHF	TGTGCCAGCAGACCGGCCGGGAAAAACAATCAGCCCCAGCATTTT
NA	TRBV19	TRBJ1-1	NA	CASSTLRSAKWNTEAFF	TGTGCCAGTAGTACCCTGAGGAGCGCGAAATGGAACACTGAAGCTTTCTTT
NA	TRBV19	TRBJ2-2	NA	CASSIAGTKTGELFF	TGTGCCAGTAGTATAGCCGGGACAAAGACCGGGGAGCTGTTTTTT
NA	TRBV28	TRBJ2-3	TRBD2	CASSLAGGFTDTQYF	TGTGCCAGCAGTTTAGCGGGAGGGTTTACAGATACGCAGTATTTT
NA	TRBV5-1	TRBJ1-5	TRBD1	CASSRTGESNQPQHF	TGCGCCAGCAGCCGGACAGGGGAAAGCAATCAGCCCCAGCATTTT
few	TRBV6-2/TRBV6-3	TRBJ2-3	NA	CASSLGGDTQYF	TGTGCCAGCAGTTTAGGGGGAGATACGCAGTATTTT
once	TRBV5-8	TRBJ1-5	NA	CASSFRGSNQPQHF	TGTGCCAGCAGCTTCAGGGGTAGCAATCAGCCCCAGCATTTT
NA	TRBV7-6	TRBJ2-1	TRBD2	CASSSSGGAYNEQFF	TGTGCCAGCAGCTCGAGCGGGGGGGCCTACAATGAGCAGTTCTTC
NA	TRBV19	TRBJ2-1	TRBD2	CASSDGGVYNEQFF	TGTGCCAGTAGTGATGGGGGGGTCTACAATGAGCAGTTCTTC
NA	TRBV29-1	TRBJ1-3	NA	CSVDRVGNTIYF	TGCAGCGTTGACAGGGTTGGTAACACCATATATTTT
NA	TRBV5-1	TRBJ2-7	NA	CASSFQAEEQYF	TGCGCCAGCAGCTTCCAAGCGGAGGAGCAGTACTTC
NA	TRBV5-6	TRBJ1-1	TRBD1	CASSRGQGEAFF	TGTGCCAGCAGCAGGGGACAGGGGGAAGCTTTCTTT
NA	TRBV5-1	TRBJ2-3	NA	CASHGESTDTQYF	TGCGCCAGCCACGGGGAAAGCACAGATACGCAGTATTTT
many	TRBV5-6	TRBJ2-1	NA	CASNKVNEQFF	TGTGCCAGCAACAAAGTGAATGAGCAGTTCTTC
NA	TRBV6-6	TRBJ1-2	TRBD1	CASSPGDREGGYTF	TGTGCCAGCAGCCCCGGGGACAGGGAGGGTGGCTACACCTTC
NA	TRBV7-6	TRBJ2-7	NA	CASSLERGSSYEQYF	TGTGCCAGCAGCTTAGAACGGGGAAGCTCCTACGAGCAGTACTTC
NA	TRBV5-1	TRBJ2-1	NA	CASSLMGRNEQFF	TGCGCCAGCAGCTTGATGGGGCGGAATGAGCAGTTCTTC
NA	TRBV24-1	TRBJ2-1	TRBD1	CATRRTGDSNEQFF	TGTGCCACCAGGAGGACAGGCGACAGCAATGAGCAGTTCTTC
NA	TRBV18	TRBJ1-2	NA	CASSPPFGYGYGYTF	TGTGCCAGCTCACCACCTTTCGGGTACGGATATGGCTACACCTTC
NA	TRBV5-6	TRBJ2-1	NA	CASSPGWASSYNEQFF	TGTGCCAGCAGCCCCGGATGGGCAAGCTCCTACAATGAGCAGTTCTTC
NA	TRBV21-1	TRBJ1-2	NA	CASSKVVGAKNYGYTF	TGTGCCAGCAGCAAAGTAGTGGGGGCGAAGAACTATGGCTACACCTTC
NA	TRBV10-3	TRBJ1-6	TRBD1	CATWDRGGSPLHF	TGTGCCACATGGGACAGGGGAGGTTCACCCCTCCACTTT
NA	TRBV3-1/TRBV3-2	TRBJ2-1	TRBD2	CASSQRMTSANLNEQFF	TGTGCCAGCAGCCAACGGATGACTAGCGCAAATCTTAATGAGCAGTTCTTC
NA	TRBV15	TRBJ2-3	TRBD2	CATGAGGGADTQYF	TGTGCCACCGGAGCGGGAGGGGGGGCAGATACGCAGTATTTT
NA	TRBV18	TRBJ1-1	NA	CASSGRGTEAFF	TGTGCCAGCTCCGGCAGAGGAACTGAAGCTTTCTTT
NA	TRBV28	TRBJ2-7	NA	CASSFPRRGRDEQYF	TGTGCCAGCAGTTTCCCCCGCAGGGGTCGGGACGAGCAGTACTTC
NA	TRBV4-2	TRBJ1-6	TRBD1	CASSQVVGQPTYNSPLHF	TGTGCCAGCAGCCAAGTAGTGGGACAGCCGACCTATAATTCACCCCTCCACTTT
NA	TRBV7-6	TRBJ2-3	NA	CASSLRGSTDTQYF	TGTGCCAGCAGCTTAAGGGGGAGCACAGATACGCAGTATTTT
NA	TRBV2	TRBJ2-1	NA	CASSESVSDNEQFF	TGTGCCAGCAGTGAATCGGTCTCGGACAATGAGCAGTTCTTC
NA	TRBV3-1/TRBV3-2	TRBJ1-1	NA	CASSPLVANTEAFF	TGTGCCAGCAGCCCCCTGGTGGCGAACACTGAAGCTTTCTTT
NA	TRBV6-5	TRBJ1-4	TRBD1	CASRRTGTDNEKLFF	TGTGCCAGCAGGCGTACCGGGACAGATAATGAAAAACTGTTTTTT
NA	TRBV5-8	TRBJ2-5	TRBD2	CASSLAVGGGETQYF	TGTGCCAGCAGCTTGGCCGTTGGGGGGGGAGAGACCCAGTACTTC
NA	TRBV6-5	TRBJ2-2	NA	CASSYSGSNTGELFF	TGTGCCAGCAGTTACAGCGGATCGAACACCGGGGAGCTGTTTTTT
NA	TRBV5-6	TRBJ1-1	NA	CASSLPGIEAFF	TGTGCCAGCAGCTTGCCGGGGATCGAAGCTTTCTTT
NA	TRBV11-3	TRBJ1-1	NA	CASSLGGFGTEAFF	TGTGCCAGCAGTTTAGGAGGGTTCGGCACTGAAGCTTTCTTT
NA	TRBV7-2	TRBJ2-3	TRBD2	CASSITSGGYSDTQYF	TGTGCCAGCAGCATTACTAGCGGGGGGTATTCAGATACGCAGTATTTT
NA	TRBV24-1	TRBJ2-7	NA	CATSERDRPYEQYF	TGTGCCACCAGTGAGCGGGACAGACCATACGAGCAGTACTTC